Shown below are 2 T cell receptor beta chains from a single sample sequenced in a study of identical twins. TCRdb used MiXCR to reprocess the 5' RACE reads, holding one entry per CDR3 protein. The repertoire holds about 1.7 million distinct CDR3 sequences, with roughly a third as singletons. The material sequenced was cord blood. Receptors were obtained from a newborn girl in good health.

This clonotype has only a few counts. The chain recombines TRBV20-1 with TRBJ1-5; the match to TRBD1 covers 9 bases. Losses at the gene ends were 6 bases for V and 2 bases for J; bases not matched to a gene: 11. The CDR3 has 16 amino acids. Germline V lookup: CDR1 DFQATT, CDR2 SNEGSKA (reference sequence). For the CDR3, the DNA is TGCAGTGCAAGCCTACAGGGGGCGGACGGCAATCAGCCCCAGCATTTT. Its protein product is CSASLQGADGNQPQHF.

This rearrangement joins TRBV4-1 to TRBJ2-1, with D tentatively TRBD2 (5 bases). This CDR3 has 16 residues. Trimming cost V 0 bases and J 2 bases, with 11 bases left between them. Germline V CDR1 and CDR2: MGHRA, YSYEKL. This CDR3 reads CASSQDRAGPYNEQFF. For the CDR3, the DNA is TGCGCCAGCAGCCAAGATCGGGCGGGCCCCTACAATGAGCAGTTCTTC.